Presented here are 7 T cell receptor beta chains from one specimen sequenced in a study of blood T cell repertoires in COVID-19. Sequencing used immunoSEQ multiplex PCR; TCRdb keeps in-frame clones, though not all of them. Of tens of thousands of clones listed, approximately 80% are singletons. Sequencing was done on a sample of peripheral blood. The source is a woman aged 45-60 years with acute or convalescent COVID-19.

V gene TRBV30 combines with J gene TRBJ1-1; 8 bases match TRBD1. V shed 4 bases and J 4 bases; nucleotides not matched to a gene: 11. Germline V gives CDR1 GTSNPN, CDR2 SVGIG (reference sequence). This CDR3 region has 15 residues. The CDR3 nucleotides read TGTGCCTGGACAGGGGGCGAAAAATTAGGCACTGAAGCTTTCTTT. Amino acids: CAWTGGEKLGTEAFF.

This chain joins TRBV19 and TRBJ2-7, with D maybe TRBD1 (6 bases). Looked up from germline, CDR1 is LNHDA and CDR2 is SQIVND (reference sequence). Trimming removed 2 bases at V and 2 bases at J, with 13 bases between. The CDR3 consists of 15 residues. The CDR3 DNA is TGTGCCAGTAGTATATCCCCAGGGGCCCCCTACGAGCAGTACTTC. Translating gives CASSISPGAPYEQYF.

There are a few counts of this clone. The rearrangement uses TRBV29-1 and TRBJ1-2, with TRBD1 matching over 7 bases. V trimming: 5 bases; J trimming: 5 bases; junction bases outside the gene matches: 8. The CDR3 is 13 amino acids. Germline CDR1 and CDR2: SQVTM and ANQGSEA. This CDR3 reads CSVSGQMSYGYTF. Written as DNA, the CDR3 is TGCAGCGTTTCGGGACAGATGTCTTATGGCTACACCTTC.

J is TRBJ2-3 and V is TRBV3-1 (or the pseudogene TRBV3-2); 8 positions agree with TRBD2. The CDR3 is 15 residues long. CDR1 and CDR2 from the germline V gene are LGHDT and YNNKEL (reference sequence). V gave up 5 bases and J gave up 2 bases; unmatched junction bases: 6. The CDR3 bases are TGTGCCAGCAGCAAACTAGCGGTATACACAGATACGCAGTATTTT. Translated: CASSKLAVYTDTQYF.

J is TRBJ1-1 and V is TRBV7-3; no clear D. V was trimmed by 5 bases and J by 4 bases, leaving 11 bases between them. Germline-derived CDR1 and CDR2 are SGHTA and FQGTGA. The CDR3 is 13 amino acids. This chain's CDR3 is CASSLQSSTEAFF. The CDR3, as DNA: TGTGCCAGCAGCCTACAGAGTAGCACTGAAGCTTTCTTT.

The rearrangement uses TRBV5-4 and TRBJ2-1; 8 bases map to TRBD2. The CDR3 runs 15 residues. Germline V gene data show CDR1 as SGHNT and CDR2 as YYREEE (reference sequence). V was clipped by 3 bases and J by 7 bases; unmatched bases: 9. This CDR3 is CASSSQRGNRNEQFF. The DNA for the CDR3 is TGTGCCAGCAGCTCCCAGCGGGGGAATCGGAATGAGCAGTTCTTC.

This clone was observed once. The CDR3, as DNA: TGTGCCAGTAGCGGTCGGGGGGGGGCGTGGGAGACCCAGTACTTC. Translating gives CASSGRGGAWETQYF. The rearrangement uses TRBV6-6 and TRBJ2-5, with 8 bases that match TRBD2. With 9 bases clipped from V and 5 bases from J, the junction kept 14 bases outside the gene matches. From germline, CDR1 is MNHNY and CDR2 SVGAGI (reference sequence). This CDR3 contains 15 residues.